Below, one T cell receptor (beta chain) is given with its context. Its antigen is currently not known. The record has no base qualities; no much larger clone is one base away. The immunoSEQ Assay, a bias-controlled multiplex PCR, was used to amplify TCRbeta CDR3 regions from genomic DNA. As for how the authors treated the data: The number of nucleated cells in each sample was estimated by amplification of reference gene primers within the assay. To quantify the absolute abundance of each unique TCRbeta CDR3 rearrangement, sequence reads were collapsed and filtered. Productive Simpson clonality was computed per sample as the square root of Simpson's diversity index over productive rearrangements. Not all clones reach the TCRdb copy of this immuneACCESS table, which keeps in-frame sequences only. Checked studies attribute under half of the gap to unresolved V genes and leave the rest unexplained. That table furnishes V, J and clone size, whereas the DNA furnished D and trimming. Counted in this sample were over 250,000 clones; 80% to 90% of them appeared once. Jointly, the top ten make up about 10% of the sample.

This specimen comes from a study of blood T cell repertoires in COVID-19 (dated by TCRdb to about 2020). Concerning the study at large: Samples covering the acute and convalescent phases of COVID-19 were provided by collaborators in the United States, Italy and Spain. Where HLA class I and class II types were available, the types were taken from metadata supplied by the sample provider, not from assay-based typing. Subjects who had been exposed to COVID-19, were actively infected with it, or had recovered from it provided the deeply sampled blood TCRbeta repertoires that made up the dataset. The sample metadata nearly always contained a de-identified subject ID, COVID-19 status, age in years and sex. A freely available public database, intended as a resource for researchers studying the immune response to SARS-CoV-2, is where the repertoires were released. The samples were drawn from the first 160 participants of the ongoing ImmuneRACE study and from 1,254 subjects provided by 6 global collaborators. The material from the prospective study consisted of cDNA or gDNA derived from T cells, B-cell-depleted T cells, or PBMCs.

What the authors observed across the whole study: How much clinical and demographic metadata was included differed by source and by participant, and the metadata was provided uncurated.

The CDR3 spans 15 residues, from the cysteine through the phenylalanine. CDR3 DNA only is kept here, 45 bases in frame from base 1. The germline V gene gives CDR1 as MNHEY and CDR2 as SVGAGI. The germline V end is reduced by 5 bases and the J end by 4 bases; junction bases left unmatched: 4. One collaborating source in Seattle enrolled patients during active infection and followed them longitudinally through the course of disease. Each collaborating institution followed its own protocols to collect whole blood in K2EDTA tubes. For TCRbeta analysis, collaborators shipped samples as frozen whole blood, isolated PBMCs, or DNA extracted from either of those sample types.

The sample taken for sequencing was peripheral blood. The chain employs TRBV6-5 and TRBJ2-2; the junction holds 10 bases that match TRBD1. This TCR was recovered from a woman in her 70s with COVID-19, enrolled during active disease. The DNA is TGTGCCAGCAGTACGACAGGGGGCGTCACCGGGGAGCTGTTTTTT. It codes for CASSTTGGVTGELFF.